This T cell receptor (beta chain) was sequenced for a study of patients and donors after allogeneic stem cell transplantation. One entry per CDR3 protein results from TCRdb running MiXCR on the RT-PCR reads. The sample lists 920,000 or so distinct CDR3 sequences; under 20% were seen once. Trimming took 4 bases from V and 0 from J; bases not matched to a gene: 12. Germline CDR1 DFQATT, CDR2 SNEGSKA (reference sequence). The CDR3 loop spans 18 amino acids. The V call is TRBV20-1, the J call TRBJ2-6; TRBD1 aligns across 7 bases. The receptor's source is a human donor who was either an allogeneic HSCT recipient or a stem cell or donor lymphocyte infusion donor (not recorded which). It is not recorded whose cells these are; they may come from a transplant donor. The specimen was blood, either unsorted or a sorted T cell fraction (not recorded which). In DNA, the CDR3 is TGCAGTGCTACACGGACAGGAAGGGTTGACTCTGGGGCCAACGTCCTGACTTTC. Its translation is CSATRTGRVDSGANVLTF.